The 18 T cell receptor beta chains reported below all come from one sample, sequenced in a study of neurological immune-mediated disorders. A single record per CDR3 protein comes from TCRdb applying MiXCR to the 5' RACE reads. This table has 30,000 to 35,000 distinct CDR3 sequences, around 25% appearing once. The source material was CD4+ T cells from blood. These receptors were obtained from a man aged 45 to 65 with HTLV-1-associated myelopathy (HAM/TSP).

This clonotype is termed medium-sized (0.01 to 0.1%). The chain uses TRBV5-1 and TRBJ1-2; D is uncertain. Germline V gene data show CDR1 as SGHRS and CDR2 as YFSETQ. Trimming removed 1 base from V and 3 bases from J, with 7 bases in between. This CDR3 spans 13 amino acids. The CDR3 DNA follows: TGCGCCAGCAGCTTGATCCAGGACTATGGCTACACCTTC. It yields the protein CASSLIQDYGYTF.

This clonotype was counted only a few times. The rearrangement links TRBV2 to TRBJ1-2; tentatively, D is TRBD1 (5 bases). This CDR3 has 12 residues. CDR1 is SNHLY, CDR2 FYNNEI, per germline. The V gene lost 5 bases and the J gene lost 4 bases, with 8 bases spanning the gap. CDR3 nucleotide sequence: TGTGCCAGCAGTTCGACAGCCTATGGCTACACCTTC. Translated: CASSSTAYGYTF.

The V and J genes are TRBV20-1 and TRBJ2-2; no firm D call. CDR1 and CDR2 from the germline V gene are DFQATT and SNEGSKA (reference sequence). V shed 6 bases and J shed 1 base, with 6 bases lying between them. This CDR3 comprises 12 residues. The CDR3 protein is CSAKRNTGELFF. In DNA, the CDR3 is TGCAGTGCCAAACGGAACACCGGGGAGCTGTTTTTT.

This clonotype showed up many times. The chain carries TRBV7-2 and TRBJ2-4; 9 bases fit TRBD1. V was pared by 0 bases and J by 6 bases, with 9 bases of the junction left unmatched. The CDR3 has 17 residues. Germline loops: CDR1 SGHTA, CDR2 FQGNSA. The CDR3 sequence: CASSLAYYRGQGNIQYF. The DNA of the CDR3 is TGTGCCAGCAGCTTAGCGTATTACAGGGGGCAAGGAAACATTCAGTACTTC.

The V gene is TRBV5-5, the J gene TRBJ1-2; 7 bases are shared with TRBD1. Germline lookup yields CDR1 SGHKS and CDR2 YYEKEE (reference sequence). The CDR3 totals 16 residues. V gave up 0 bases and J gave up 4 bases; unmatched junction bases: 9. CDR3 sequence: CASSLVNRGQGYGYTF. As DNA, the CDR3 is TGTGCCAGCAGCTTGGTTAACAGGGGTCAGGGCTATGGCTACACCTTC.

The table lists this clonotype with many counts. The chain couples TRBV7-2 to TRBJ2-5, with 10 positions matching TRBD2. CDR3 length: 20 residues. J gave up 4 bases and V 1 base, and 18 bases lay outside the gene matches. Germline-derived CDR1 and CDR2 are SGHTA and FQGNSA. The CDR3 coding sequence is TGTGCCAGCAGCTTAGAGGTGGTGGTCTTAGCGGGAGGAGGACGAGAGACCCAGTACTTC. This gives the protein CASSLEVVVLAGGGRETQYF.

This clonotype was recorded many times. The V call is TRBV5-1, the J call TRBJ1-1; a possible D gene is TRBD1 (5 bases). This CDR3 has 15 amino acids. V was cut by 3 bases and J by 0 bases, with 12 bases left in between. The V gene's germline CDR1 is SGHRS and CDR2 YFSETQ. This CDR3 reads CASSWARGMNTEAFF. As DNA, the CDR3 is TGCGCCAGCAGCTGGGCCCGGGGGATGAACACTGAAGCTTTCTTT.

Many counts were recorded for this clonotype. This chain links TRBV29-1 with TRBJ2-1, with 7 bases aligning to TRBD2. V lost 4 bases, J lost 6 bases, and 9 bases stayed unmatched. Germline CDR1 reads SQVTM; CDR2 reads ANQGSEA. CDR3 length: 14 amino acids. The CDR3 spells CSVVPAGRVNEQFF. CDR3 DNA: TGCAGCGTTGTTCCCGCAGGGAGGGTCAATGAGCAGTTCTTC.

This clonotype was seen a handful of times. The gene calls are TRBV4-2 and TRBJ1-5; 8 bases map to TRBD1. Germline V gene sequence: CDR1 LGHNA, CDR2 YNFKEQ. Losses at the gene ends were 4 bases for V and 5 bases for J; bases not matched to a gene: 7. The CDR3 is 15 amino acids. Here the CDR3 DNA reads TGTGCCAGCAGCCTCGGGACAGGACGAGATCAGCCCCAGCATTTT. Its translation: CASSLGTGRDQPQHF.

Comment on this clonotype: It is unclear where the CDR3 begins or ends on the DNA, so no DNA is shown, and the CDR3 is as TCRdb lists it. The chain employs TRBV6-5 and TRBJ1-1; the table's D call of TRBD1 was not tested on the DNA. The CDR3 extends over 16 residues, inclusive of both ends. Germline loops: CDR1 MNHEY, CDR2 SVGAGI. CDR3 residues: CASSLFWGGGNTEALF.

V usage is TRBV7-9 and J usage is TRBJ2-1; 12 nucleotides agree with TRBD2. This CDR3 has 18 residues. Trimming removed 5 bases from V and 7 bases from J; junction bases left unmatched: 15. Per germline, CDR1 SEHNR and CDR2 FQNEAQ (reference sequence). The CDR3 sequence is CASSPDPTSGGPRNEQFF. CDR3 sequence (DNA): TGTGCCAGCAGCCCGGACCCCACTAGCGGGGGGCCGCGGAATGAGCAGTTCTTC.

This clonotype was observed many times. The chain employs TRBV12-3 or TRBV12-4 and TRBJ1-2; D not resolved. Between the trimmed V and J ends, which lost 6 bases and 1 base, there was a span of 12 bases. The CDR3 length is 14 residues. The DNA for the CDR3 is TGTGCCAGCAGCCCACCATCGATTAACTATGGCTACACCTTC. This gives the protein CASSPPSINYGYTF.

This clonotype was observed at least ten times. The V call is TRBV5-8, the J call TRBJ2-3, with 12 nucleotides matching TRBD2. CDR1 SGHTS and CDR2 YDEGEE come from the germline V gene. The CDR3 runs 17 residues. Trimming cost V 3 bases and J 3 bases; bases outside gene matches: 8. The CDR3 DNA follows: TGTGCCAGCAGCTCCTCCTTCCTAGCGGGAGGGACAGATACGCAGTATTTT. Its protein is CASSSSFLAGGTDTQYF.

Ten or more counts support this clonotype. The chain links TRBV12-3 or TRBV12-4 to TRBJ1-2, with TRBD1 identical over 9 bases. V gave up 0 bases and J gave up 6 bases; unmatched junction bases: 5. The CDR3 covers 15 residues. CDR3 sequence (DNA): TGTGCCAGCAGTTTAGCAGGGGGACAGGGTCATGGCTACACCTTC. It yields the protein CASSLAGGQGHGYTF.

There are many counts of this clonotype. In DNA form, the CDR3 reads TGCGCCAGCAGACCTGACCCTGGGGCCAACGTCCTGACTTTC. This sequence encodes CASRPDPGANVLTF. This chain uses TRBV5-1 with TRBJ2-6, with D uncertain. V was shortened by 5 bases and J by 2 bases, with 8 bases between the two germline ends. Germline CDR1 SGHRS, CDR2 YFSETQ. The length of the CDR3 is 14 residues.

This clonotype was counted many times. The J gene is TRBJ1-5, the V gene TRBV24-1, with TRBD1 matching over 9 bases. The V and J ends lost 4 bases and 6 bases, in that order; junction bases with no gene match: 6. This CDR3 has 15 amino acids. Germline V lookup: CDR1 KGHDR, CDR2 SFDVKD. CDR3: CATSDSTGGGQPQHF. The CDR3 bases are TGTGCCACCAGTGACTCGACAGGGGGTGGTCAGCCCCAGCATTTT.

Many counts were recorded for this clonotype. The chain is built from TRBV7-6 and TRBJ1-2, with a possible D match to TRBD1 (6 bases). This CDR3 has 12 amino acids. The germline V gene has CDR1 SGHVS and CDR2 FNYEAQ. V was pared by 3 bases and J by 8 bases, with 10 bases between. The CDR3, as DNA: TGTGCCAGCAGCTTGGACAGAAGGGGCTACACCTTC. It yields the protein CASSLDRRGYTF.

This clonotype was counted many times. The rearrangement links TRBV12-3 or TRBV12-4 to TRBJ1-5, with 10 bases lining up with TRBD1. After removal of 5 bases from V and 5 bases from J, the junction contained 3 bases not matched to a gene. The CDR3 has 14 amino acids. For the CDR3, the DNA is TGTGCCAGCAGTATGACAGGGGGCGATCAGCCCCAGCATTTT. Its translation: CASSMTGGDQPQHF.